Following are 7 T cell receptor beta chains from one sample sequenced in a study of CD8+ T cells in alopecia areata. In each case, RNA was isolated and then reverse transcribed into cDNA as the sequencing template. The table came from immunoSEQ multiplex PCR; TCRdb's copy has only in-frame clones and leaves some out. The sample consists of around 140,000 clones, roughly 50% of them appearing once. The sample's treatment: oral pan-JAK inhibitor, 5-10 mg twice daily. The sample in question was CD8+ T cells sorted from blood, obtained at week 4, from a patient treated with tofacitinib. These receptors were taken from a human donor with alopecia areata.

This rearrangement joins TRBV25-1 to TRBJ2-7; D is uncertain. The CDR3 runs 12 residues. CDR1 and CDR2 (germline): MGHDK, SYGVNS. V lost 2 bases to trimming and J lost 3 bases, with 5 bases between them. CDR3 sequence: CASSEVGYEQYF. Written as DNA, the CDR3 is TGTGCCAGCAGTGAAGTGGGCTACGAGCAGTACTTC.

This clone was seen a single time. V and J are TRBV5-6 and TRBJ2-7, with TRBD1 matching over 9 bases. Unmatched junction bases numbered 8, after V lost 7 bases and J lost 3 bases. The germline CDR1 and CDR2 sequences are SGHDT and YYEEEE. This CDR3 has 14 residues. The CDR3 protein is CASATTDRGYEQYF. The CDR3 nucleotides are TGTGCCAGCGCCACCACGGACAGGGGCTACGAGCAGTACTTC.

This rearrangement joins TRBV29-1 to TRBJ2-7; 8 bases map to TRBD1. The CDR3 sequence is 16 residues long. V lost 1 base, J lost 3 bases, and 11 bases stayed unmatched. CDR1 SQVTM and CDR2 ANQGSEA come from the germline V gene. The CDR3 loop reads CSVEGPTVQGVYEQYF. In DNA form, the CDR3 reads TGCAGCGTTGAAGGCCCGACGGTACAGGGGGTCTACGAGCAGTACTTC.

This clone has just a few counts. The chain is built from TRBV18 and TRBJ2-3; a possible D gene is TRBD2 (6 bases). V was shortened by 1 base and J by 7 bases, with 12 bases between the two germline ends. Germline loops: CDR1 KGHSH, CDR2 LQKENI. The CDR3 consists of 14 residues. The CDR3 sequence is CASSPRDSGNTQYF. For the CDR3, the DNA is TGTGCCAGCTCACCACGGGACTCCGGGAATACGCAGTATTTT.

The rearrangement joins TRBV4-2 to TRBJ2-1; possible D gene TRBD2, 5 bases. Germline CDR1 LGHNA, CDR2 YNFKEQ. Deletions cut 2 bases from V and 7 bases from J, with 12 bases between. The CDR3 is 14 residues long. CDR3 amino acids: CASSQFGESNEQFF. The CDR3, as DNA: TGTGCCAGCAGCCAATTTGGGGAGAGTAATGAGCAGTTCTTC.

This clone has more than one count but fewer than ten. The chain employs TRBV2 and TRBJ2-3, with unresolved D. Germline CDR1 is SNHLY and CDR2 is FYNNEI. V was trimmed by 4 bases and J by 3 bases, leaving 8 bases between them. The CDR3 covers 13 residues. CDR3 protein: CASSAWPTDTQYF. CDR3 DNA sequence: TGTGCCAGCAGTGCGTGGCCTACAGATACGCAGTATTTT.

This clone appeared a few times. The V call is TRBV6-1, the J call TRBJ1-6; D is unresolved. The CDR3 sequence is 13 residues long. V lost 6 bases and J lost 7, with 10 bases in between. Germline V gene data show CDR1 as MNHNS and CDR2 as SASEGT. Here the CDR3 reads CASSQDANSPLHF. The CDR3, as DNA: TGTGCCAGCAGCCAAGACGCAAATTCACCCCTCCACTTT.